This T cell receptor beta chain was recorded in a study of EBV T-cell therapy then PD-1 blockade in nasopharyngeal carcinoma (dated by TCRdb to the early 2020s). The treatment or condition label corresponds to: AdE1-LMPpoly-expanded autologous EBV-specific T-cell therapy followed by anti-PD-1 nivolumab. The CDR3 goes from the cysteine to the phenylalanine over 15 residues. CDR3 DNA only is kept here, 45 bases in frame from base 1. The CDR1 and CDR2 encoded by the germline V gene are SGHRS and YFSETQ. V is pared back by 1 base and J by 5 bases, with 16 bases lying between the germline termini. The Qiagen DNeasy Kit was used to extract genomic DNA from the sorted cells. TCR beta chain deep sequencing was performed on the immunoSEQ platform. The source study handled its data this way. Repertoire data analysis was performed with the immunoSEQ Analyzer software. Here the immuneACCESS table is served through TCRdb, limited to in-frame sequences with V and J called. Missing clones are a known gap in these copies; in checked studies unresolved V genes cover under half, and the rest lacks a known reason. V, J and clone size were drawn from that table, and D and trimming were deduced from the DNA. This sample is represented by some 15,000 clones; around 84% of them were singletons. The top ten hold less than 35% of the sample.

This clone was recorded a few times. Its recognized antigen is unknown. Qualities for individual bases were not recorded, and no much larger clone is one base off. The V gene is TRBV5-1 and the J gene is TRBJ2-7, and the D gene may be TRBD1, 5 bases matching. The TCR was taken from a man aged 40-49 years with nasopharyngeal carcinoma. The specimen comprised CD8+ T cells from blood, sampled around day 100 from a patient whose treatment included autologous EBV-specific T cells and nivolumab. The CDR3 protein sequence reads: CASSLSYRSGNEQYF. The nucleotide sequence reads TGCGCCAGCAGCTTGTCGTACAGGTCTGGGAACGAGCAGTACTTC. The CDR3, completed at both ends by the reference TRBV5-1 and TRBJ2-7 genes, gives the full variable domain KAGVTQTPRYLIKTRGQQVTLSCSPISGHRSVSWYQQTPGQGLQFLFEYFSETQRNKGNFPGRFSGRQFSNSRSEMNVSTLELGDSALYLCASSLSYRSGNEQYFGPGTRLTVT.